The 8 T cell receptor beta chains reported below all come from one sample, sequenced in a study of T cells in Graves' hyperthyroidism and ophthalmopathy. What was amplified from RNA transcripts were TCR beta CDR3 regions. The HTBI primer set drove a first-round RT-PCR of the TCR CDR3. TCRdb re-called the multiplex PCR reads through MiXCR, storing one row per CDR3 protein. The table has hundreds of thousands of distinct CDR3 sequences, around 15% seen once. The sample was blood. These receptors were taken from a woman younger than 30 with Graves' hyperthyroidism.

J is TRBJ2-5 and V is TRBV4-1, with D tentatively TRBD2 (6 bases). Germline lookup yields CDR1 MGHRA and CDR2 YSYEKL. This CDR3 is built from 16 residues. V was pared by 0 bases and J by 3 bases, with 14 bases between. CDR3 protein: CASSQDSGGKKETQYF. The CDR3 nucleotides read TGCGCCAGCAGCCAAGATTCTGGCGGGAAAAAAGAGACCCAGTACTTC.

Comments on this clonotype: A much larger clone differs from this one at a single base, so this may be a read error. The rearrangement uses TRBV6-2 or TRBV6-3 and TRBJ2-5; D might be TRBD2 (5 bases). The DNA end is a closer match to TRBJ2-1, so the J assignment may be wrong. Germline values: CDR1 MNHEY, CDR2 SVGEGT. This CDR3 contains 14 residues. CDR3 coding DNA: TGTGCCAGCAGTTTGAGGGCGAGACAAGAGACCCAGTTCTTC. This sequence encodes CASSLRARQETQFF.

This clonotype turned up a few times. This rearrangement joins TRBV18 to TRBJ2-1, with 7 bases fitting TRBD2. J lost 8 bases, V lost 0 bases, and 4 bases had no gene match. The germline V gene has CDR1 KGHSH and CDR2 LQKENI. The CDR3 contains 14 residues. The CDR3 region is CASSPPAGDDEQFF. In DNA, the CDR3 is TGTGCCAGCTCACCACCGGCGGGGGATGATGAGCAGTTCTTC.

The gene calls are TRBV27 and TRBJ1-5; the match to TRBD1 covers 7 bases. This CDR3 has 14 amino acids. The ends lost 6 bases at V and 6 bases at J; junction bases unmatched: 8. Germline-derived CDR1 and CDR2 are MNHEY and SMNVEV (reference sequence). CDR3 sequence (DNA): TGTGCCAGCAGGCCACAGGGGAATTTTCAGCCCCAGCATTTT. Protein: CASRPQGNFQPQHF.

This clonotype was found many times. The chain employs TRBV24-1 and TRBJ2-2; TRBD1 or TRBD2 may be the D gene (5 bases each). With 9 bases removed from V and 2 bases from J, the gap between germline ends came to 9 bases. From germline, CDR1 is KGHDR and CDR2 SFDVKD. This CDR3 region has 13 residues. Here the CDR3 DNA reads TGTGCCACCTCGGGACCCAACACCGGGGAGCTGTTTTTT. It translates to CATSGPNTGELFF.

In its sample, this clonotype was seen a few times. V is TRBV19 and J is TRBJ1-6, with 7 bases aligning to TRBD1. The CDR3 length is 15 residues. Germline assignment: CDR1 LNHDA and CDR2 SQIVND (reference sequence). Unmatched junction bases numbered 4, after V lost 8 bases and J lost 0 bases. CDR3 residues: CASGQASSYNSPLHF. CDR3 sequence (DNA): TGTGCCAGTGGACAGGCCAGCTCCTATAATTCACCCCTCCACTTT.

This chain links TRBV30 with TRBJ2-5; D is uncertain. The CDR3 length is 11 residues. The germline V gene has CDR1 GTSNPN and CDR2 SVGIG (reference sequence). The V gene lost 0 bases and the J gene lost 5 bases, with 4 bases spanning the gap. The DNA of the CDR3 is TGTGCCTGGAGTGTGGCGGAGACCCAGTACTTC. It encodes CAWSVAETQYF.

Only a few counts were recorded for this clonotype. The chain uses TRBV5-1 and TRBJ2-1; the match to TRBD1 covers 7 bases. V was clipped by 3 bases and J by 4 bases; unmatched bases: 4. The CDR3 sequence is 14 residues long. Germline V gene data show CDR1 as SGHRS and CDR2 as YFSETQ. CDR3 in DNA: TGCGCCAGCAGCTCGACAGGGCAGTACAATGAGCAGTTCTTC. Residues: CASSSTGQYNEQFF.